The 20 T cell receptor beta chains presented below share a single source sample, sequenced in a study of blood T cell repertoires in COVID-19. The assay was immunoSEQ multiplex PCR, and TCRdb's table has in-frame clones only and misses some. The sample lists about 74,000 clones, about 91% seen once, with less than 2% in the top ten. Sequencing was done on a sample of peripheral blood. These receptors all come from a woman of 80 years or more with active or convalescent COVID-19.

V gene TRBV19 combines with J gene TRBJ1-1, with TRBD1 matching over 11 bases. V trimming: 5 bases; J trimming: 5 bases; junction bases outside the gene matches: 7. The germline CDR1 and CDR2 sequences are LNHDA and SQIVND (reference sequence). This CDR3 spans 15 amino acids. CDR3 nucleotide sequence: TGTGCCAGTAGTTCCCACGGGACAGGGGGGACTGAAGCTTTCTTT. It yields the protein CASSSHGTGGTEAFF.

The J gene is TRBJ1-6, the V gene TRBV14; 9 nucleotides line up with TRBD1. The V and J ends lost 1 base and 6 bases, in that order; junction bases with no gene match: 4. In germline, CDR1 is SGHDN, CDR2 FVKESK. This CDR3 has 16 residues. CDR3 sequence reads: CASSQATGGFNSPLHF. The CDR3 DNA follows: TGTGCCAGCAGCCAAGCGACAGGGGGTTTTAATTCACCCCTCCACTTT.

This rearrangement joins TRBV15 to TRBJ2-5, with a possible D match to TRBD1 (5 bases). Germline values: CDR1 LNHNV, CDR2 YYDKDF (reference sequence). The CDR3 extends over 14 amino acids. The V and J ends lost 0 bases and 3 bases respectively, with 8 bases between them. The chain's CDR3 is CATSREGEEETQYF. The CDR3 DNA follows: TGTGCCACCAGCAGAGAAGGGGAAGAAGAGACCCAGTACTTC.

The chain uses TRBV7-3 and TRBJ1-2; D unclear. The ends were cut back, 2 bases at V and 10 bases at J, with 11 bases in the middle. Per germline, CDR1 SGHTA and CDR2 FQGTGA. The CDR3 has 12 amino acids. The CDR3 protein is CASSLEGDVYTF. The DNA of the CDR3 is TGTGCCAGCAGCTTAGAGGGAGACGTCTACACCTTC.

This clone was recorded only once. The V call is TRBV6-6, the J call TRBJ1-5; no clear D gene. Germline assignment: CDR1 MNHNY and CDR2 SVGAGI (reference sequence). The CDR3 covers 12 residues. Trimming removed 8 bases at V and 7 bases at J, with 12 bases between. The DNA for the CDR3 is TGTGCCAGCGAGAGCGGCGCACAGCCCCAGCATTTT. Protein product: CASESGAQPQHF.

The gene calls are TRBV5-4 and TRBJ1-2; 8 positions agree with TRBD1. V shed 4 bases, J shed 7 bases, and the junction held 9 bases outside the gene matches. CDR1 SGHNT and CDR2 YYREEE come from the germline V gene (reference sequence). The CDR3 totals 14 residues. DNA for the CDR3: TGTGCCAGCAGCCCCGGCAGGGGGCGATTTGGCTACACCTTC. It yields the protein CASSPGRGRFGYTF.

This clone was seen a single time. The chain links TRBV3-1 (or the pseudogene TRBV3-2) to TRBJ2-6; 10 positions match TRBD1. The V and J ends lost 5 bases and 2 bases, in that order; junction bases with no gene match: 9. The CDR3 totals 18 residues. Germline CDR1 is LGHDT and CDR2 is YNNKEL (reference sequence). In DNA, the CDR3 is TGTGCCAGCAGCTTCCGGGACAGGGGAGGTGCTGGGGCCAACGTCCTGACTTTC. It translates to CASSFRDRGGAGANVLTF.

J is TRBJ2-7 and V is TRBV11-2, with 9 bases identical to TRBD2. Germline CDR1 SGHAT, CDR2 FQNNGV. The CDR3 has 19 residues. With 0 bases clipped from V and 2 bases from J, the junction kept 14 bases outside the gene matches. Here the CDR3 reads CASSLDRPGLAPKAYEQYF. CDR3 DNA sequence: TGTGCCAGCAGCTTAGACCGGCCGGGACTAGCTCCAAAGGCCTACGAGCAGTACTTC.

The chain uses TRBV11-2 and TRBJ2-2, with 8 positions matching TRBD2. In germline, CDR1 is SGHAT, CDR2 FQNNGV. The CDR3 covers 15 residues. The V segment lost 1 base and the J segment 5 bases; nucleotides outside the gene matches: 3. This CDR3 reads CASSLGGGRTGELFF. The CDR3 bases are TGTGCCAGCAGCTTAGGCGGGGGGAGGACCGGGGAGCTGTTTTTT. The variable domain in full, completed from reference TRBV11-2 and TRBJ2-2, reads EAGVAQSPRYKIIEKRQSVAFWCNPISGHATLYWYQQILGQGPKLLIQFQNNGVVDDSQLPKDRFSAERLKGVDSTLKIQPAKLEDSAVYLCASSLGGGRTGELFFGEGSRLTVL.

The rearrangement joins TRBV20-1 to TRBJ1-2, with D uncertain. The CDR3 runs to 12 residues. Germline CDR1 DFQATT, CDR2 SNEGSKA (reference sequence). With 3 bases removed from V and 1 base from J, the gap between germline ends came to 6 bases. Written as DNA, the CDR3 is TGCAGTGCTAGTGGCAGTAACTATGGCTACACCTTC. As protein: CSASGSNYGYTF.

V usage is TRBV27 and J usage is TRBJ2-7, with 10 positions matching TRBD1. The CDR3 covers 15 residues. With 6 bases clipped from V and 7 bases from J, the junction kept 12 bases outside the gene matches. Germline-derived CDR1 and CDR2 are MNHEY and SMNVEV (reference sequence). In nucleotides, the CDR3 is TGTGCCAGCAGCCCCTGGGACAGGGGCTTGGGGGAGCAGTACTTC. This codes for CASSPWDRGLGEQYF.

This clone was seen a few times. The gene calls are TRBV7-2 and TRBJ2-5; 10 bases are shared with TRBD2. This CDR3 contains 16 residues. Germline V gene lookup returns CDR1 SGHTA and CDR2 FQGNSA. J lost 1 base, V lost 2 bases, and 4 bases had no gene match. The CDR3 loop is CASSLRTSGFQETQYF. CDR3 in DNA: TGTGCCAGCAGCTTAAGGACTAGCGGCTTCCAAGAGACCCAGTACTTC.

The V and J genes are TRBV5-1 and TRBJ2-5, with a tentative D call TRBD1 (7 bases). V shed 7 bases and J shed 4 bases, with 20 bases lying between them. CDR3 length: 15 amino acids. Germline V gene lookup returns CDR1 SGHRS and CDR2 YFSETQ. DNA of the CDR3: TGCGCCAGCGCTCCCCAGGGGGGAAGGGGAGAGACCCAGTACTTC. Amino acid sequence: CASAPQGGRGETQYF.

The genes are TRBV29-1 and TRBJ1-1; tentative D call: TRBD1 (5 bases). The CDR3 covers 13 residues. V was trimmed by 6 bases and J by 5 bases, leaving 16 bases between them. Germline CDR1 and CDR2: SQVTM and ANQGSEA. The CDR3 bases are TGCAGCGTGGCGGGGGTAGGGCGAACTGAAGCTTTCTTT. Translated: CSVAGVGRTEAFF. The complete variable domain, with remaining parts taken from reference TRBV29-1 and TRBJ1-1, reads SAVISQKPSRDICQRGTSLTIQCQVDSQVTMMFWYRQQPGQSLTLIATANQGSEATYESGFVIDKFPISRPNLTFSTLTVSNMSPEDSSIYLCSVAGVGRTEAFFGQGTRLTVV.

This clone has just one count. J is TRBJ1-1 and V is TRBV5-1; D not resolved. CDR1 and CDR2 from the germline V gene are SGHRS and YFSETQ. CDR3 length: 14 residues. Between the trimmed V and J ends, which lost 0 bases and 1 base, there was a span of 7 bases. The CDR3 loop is CASSLGAPNTEAFF. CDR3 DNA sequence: TGCGCCAGCAGCTTGGGGGCCCCGAACACTGAAGCTTTCTTT.

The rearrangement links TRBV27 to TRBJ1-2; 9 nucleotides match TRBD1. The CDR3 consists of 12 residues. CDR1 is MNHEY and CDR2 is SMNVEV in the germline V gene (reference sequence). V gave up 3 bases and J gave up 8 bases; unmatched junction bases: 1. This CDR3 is CASSFGTGGYTF. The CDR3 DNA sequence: TGTGCCAGCAGTTTTGGGACAGGGGGCTACACCTTC.

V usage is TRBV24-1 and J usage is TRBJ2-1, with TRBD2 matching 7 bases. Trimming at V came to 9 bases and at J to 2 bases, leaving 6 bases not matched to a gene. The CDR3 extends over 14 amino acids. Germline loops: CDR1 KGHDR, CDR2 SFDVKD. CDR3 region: CATSKREPYNEQFF. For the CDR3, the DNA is TGTGCCACCTCCAAGCGGGAACCCTACAATGAGCAGTTCTTC.

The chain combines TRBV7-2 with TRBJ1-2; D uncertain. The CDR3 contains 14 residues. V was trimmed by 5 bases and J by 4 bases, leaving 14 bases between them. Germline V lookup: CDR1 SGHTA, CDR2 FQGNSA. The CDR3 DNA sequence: TGTGCCAGCAGCCCCCGGGCCGAGGGCTATGGCTACACCTTC. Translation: CASSPRAEGYGYTF. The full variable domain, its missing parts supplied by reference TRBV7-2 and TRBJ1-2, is GAGVSQSPSNKVTEKGKDVELRCDPISGHTALYWYRQSLGQGLEFLIYFQGNSAPDKSGLPSDRFSAERTGGSVSTLTIQRTQQEDSAVYLCASSPRAEGYGYTFGSGTRLTVV.

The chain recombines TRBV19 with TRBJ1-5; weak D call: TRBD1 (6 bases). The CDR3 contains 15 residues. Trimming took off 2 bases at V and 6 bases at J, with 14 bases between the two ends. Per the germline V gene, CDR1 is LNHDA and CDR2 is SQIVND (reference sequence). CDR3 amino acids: CASSIRQGRAQPQHF. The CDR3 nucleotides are TGTGCCAGTAGTATACGGCAGGGGAGAGCTCAGCCCCAGCATTTT. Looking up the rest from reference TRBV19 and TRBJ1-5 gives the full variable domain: DGGITQSPKYLFRKEGQNVTLSCEQNLNHDAMYWYRQDPGQGLRLIYYSQIVNDFQKGDIAEGYSVSREKKESFPLTVTSAQKNPTAFYLCASSIRQGRAQPQHFGDGTRLSIL.

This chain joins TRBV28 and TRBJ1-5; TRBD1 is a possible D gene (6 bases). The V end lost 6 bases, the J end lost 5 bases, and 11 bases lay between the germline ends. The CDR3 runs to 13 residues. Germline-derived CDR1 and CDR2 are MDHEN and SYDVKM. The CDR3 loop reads CASRRDNYQPQHF. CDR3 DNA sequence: TGTGCCAGCAGGAGGGACAATTATCAGCCCCAGCATTTT.